The clone carrying this T cell receptor (beta chain) showed up many times. Its specificity is not known. Unique molecular identifier tags were affixed to discrete cDNA molecules. Using its own MiXCR run on the 5' RACE reads, TCRdb lists one record per CDR3 protein. The sample lists 55,000 to 70,000 distinct CDR3 sequences, 12% occurring once. This entry comes from a study of early T cells in non-severe SARS-CoV-2 infection. Study-wide context: Unsorted whole blood bulk RNA was sequenced, with unpaired chains.

Study-level findings and limits: Matching with VDJdb favored anti-spike CD8 responses (missing private and CD4 specificities).

This CDR3 has 15 amino acids. Germline loops: CDR1 SGHRS, CDR2 YFSETQ. The V gene lost 4 bases and the J gene lost 6 bases, with 17 bases spanning the gap. J is TRBJ2-1 and V is TRBV5-1, with a possible D match to TRBD1 (6 bases). The clonotype was recovered from an adult who was a healthcare worker with PCR-confirmed SARS-CoV-2 infection or an uninfected control (not recorded which). The material sequenced was whole blood. The DNA for the CDR3 is TGCGCCAGCAGCCATTCACGGACAGTTTCCAATGAGCAGTTCTTC. Translated: CASSHSRTVSNEQFF.